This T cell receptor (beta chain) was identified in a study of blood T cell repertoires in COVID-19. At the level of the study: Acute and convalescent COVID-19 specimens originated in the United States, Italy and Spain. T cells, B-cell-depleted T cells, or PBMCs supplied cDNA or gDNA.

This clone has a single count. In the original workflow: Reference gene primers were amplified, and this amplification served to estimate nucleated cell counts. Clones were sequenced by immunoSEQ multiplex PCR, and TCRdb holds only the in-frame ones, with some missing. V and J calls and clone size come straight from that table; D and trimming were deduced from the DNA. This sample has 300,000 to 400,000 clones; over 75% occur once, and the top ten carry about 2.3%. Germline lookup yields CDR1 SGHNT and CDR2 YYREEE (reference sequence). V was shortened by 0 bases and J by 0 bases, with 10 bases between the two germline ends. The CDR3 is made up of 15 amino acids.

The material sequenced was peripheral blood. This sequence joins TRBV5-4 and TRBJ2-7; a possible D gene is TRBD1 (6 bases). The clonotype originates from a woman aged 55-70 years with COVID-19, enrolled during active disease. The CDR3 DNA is TGTGCCAGCAGCTTGGATCAGGGGAGCTCCTACGAGCAGTACTTC. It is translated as CASSLDQGSSYEQYF. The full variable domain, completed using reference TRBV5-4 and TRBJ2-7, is ETGVTQSPTHLIKTRGQQVTLRCSSQSGHNTVSWYQQALGQGPQFIFQYYREEENGRGNFPPRFSGLQFPNYSSELNVNALELDDSALYLCASSLDQGSSYEQYFGPGTRLTVT.